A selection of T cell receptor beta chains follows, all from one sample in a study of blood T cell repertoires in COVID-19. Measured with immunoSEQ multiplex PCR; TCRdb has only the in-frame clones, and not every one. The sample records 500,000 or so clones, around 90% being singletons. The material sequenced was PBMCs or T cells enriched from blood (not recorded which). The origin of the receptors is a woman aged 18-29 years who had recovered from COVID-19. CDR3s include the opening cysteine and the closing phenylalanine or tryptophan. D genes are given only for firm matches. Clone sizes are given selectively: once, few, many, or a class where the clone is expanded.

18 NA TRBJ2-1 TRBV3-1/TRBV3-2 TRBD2 CASSPVWVAGGNGNEQFF TGTGCCAGCAGCCCGGTGTGGGTAGCGGGGGGTAATGGAAATGAGCAGTTCTTC
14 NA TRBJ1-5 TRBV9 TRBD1 CASSEGQGSQPQHF TGTGCCAGCAGCGAAGGACAGGGAAGTCAGCCCCAGCATTTT
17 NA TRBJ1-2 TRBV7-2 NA CASSPRQGLGINYGYTF TGTGCCAGCAGCCCCCGTCAGGGTTTGGGAATAAACTATGGCTACACCTTC
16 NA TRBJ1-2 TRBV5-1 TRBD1 CASSLAEQGALNGYTF TGCGCCAGCAGCTTGGCCGAACAGGGGGCGCTTAATGGCTACACCTTC
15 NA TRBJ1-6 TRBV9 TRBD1 CASSPTGTANSPLHF TGTGCCAGCAGCCCGACCGGGACAGCCAATTCACCCCTCCACTTT
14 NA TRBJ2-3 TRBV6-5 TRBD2 CASTPGGVTDTQYF TGTGCCAGCACCCCGGGGGGGGTCACAGATACGCAGTATTTT
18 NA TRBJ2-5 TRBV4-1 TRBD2 CASSRREGSGGPQETQYF TGCGCCAGCAGCCGCAGAGAAGGGTCGGGGGGGCCCCAAGAGACCCAGTACTTC
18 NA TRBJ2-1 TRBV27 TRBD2 CASSLSSLAGGSYSEQFF TGTGCCAGCAGTTTATCTAGCCTAGCGGGGGGGTCTTATAGTGAGCAGTTCTTC
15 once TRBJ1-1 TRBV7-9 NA CASSSRREWNTEAFF TGTGCCAGCAGCTCGAGGCGGGAGTGGAACACTGAAGCTTTCTTT
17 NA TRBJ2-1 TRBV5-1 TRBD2 CASSLAGLAGLYNEQFF TGCGCCAGCAGCTTGGCCGGACTAGCGGGGCTCTACAATGAGCAGTTCTTC
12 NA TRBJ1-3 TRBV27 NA CASRQGGNTIYF TGTGCCAGCAGGCAGGGGGGAAACACCATATATTTT
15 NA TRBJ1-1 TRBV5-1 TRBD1 CASSLETGADTEAFF TGCGCCAGCAGCTTAGAGACAGGGGCTGACACTGAAGCTTTCTTT
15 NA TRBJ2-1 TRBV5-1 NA CASSLGQGTYNEQFF TGCGCCAGCAGCTTGGGCCAGGGCACCTACAATGAGCAGTTCTTC
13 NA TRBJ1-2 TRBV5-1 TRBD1 CASSDRVSWGYTF TGCGCCAGCAGCGACAGGGTCTCATGGGGCTACACCTTC
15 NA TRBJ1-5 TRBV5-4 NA CASSPAAGENQPQHF TGTGCCAGCAGCCCAGCCGCGGGGGAGAATCAGCCCCAGCATTTT
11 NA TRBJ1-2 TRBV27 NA CASGSGWGYTF TGTGCCAGCGGGTCAGGGTGGGGCTACACCTTC
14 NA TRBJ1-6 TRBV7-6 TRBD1 CASSDLPQGSPLHF TGTGCCAGCAGCGACCTACCACAGGGGTCACCCCTCCACTTT
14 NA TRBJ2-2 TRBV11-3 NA CASSLEGDTGELFF TGTGCCAGCAGCTTAGAGGGAGATACCGGGGAGCTGTTTTTT
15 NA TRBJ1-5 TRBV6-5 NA CASSDRWTLDQPQHF TGTGCCAGCAGCGACAGGTGGACCCTCGATCAGCCCCAGCATTTT
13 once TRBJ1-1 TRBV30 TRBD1 CAWTGQAGTEAFF TGTGCCTGGACCGGACAGGCAGGCACTGAAGCTTTCTTT
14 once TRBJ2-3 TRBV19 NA CASSHSPSTDTQYF TGTGCCAGTAGTCATAGCCCTAGCACAGATACGCAGTATTTT
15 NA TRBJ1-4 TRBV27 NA CASSPTRGIGEKLFF TGTGCCAGCAGTCCCACCAGGGGTATCGGTGAAAAACTGTTTTTT
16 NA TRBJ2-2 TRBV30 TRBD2 CAWSDLAGGRDGELFF TGTGCCTGGAGCGACTTAGCGGGGGGGAGAGACGGGGAGCTGTTTTTT
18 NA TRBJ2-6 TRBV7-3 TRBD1 CASSLNPTGVPGANVLTF TGTGCCAGCAGCTTAAACCCGACAGGGGTCCCTGGGGCCAACGTCCTGACTTTC
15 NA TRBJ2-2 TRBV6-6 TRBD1 CASKLTGGNTGELFF TGTGCCAGCAAATTGACAGGGGGGAACACCGGGGAGCTGTTTTTT
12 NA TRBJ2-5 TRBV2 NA CASGGEQETQYF TGTGCCAGCGGTGGAGAGCAAGAGACCCAGTACTTC
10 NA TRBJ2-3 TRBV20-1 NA CSGGADTQYF TGCAGTGGGGGCGCGGATACGCAGTATTTT
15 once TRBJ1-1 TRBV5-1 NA CASSPPGSLNTEAFF TGCGCCAGCAGCCCCCCCGGGTCCTTGAACACTGAAGCTTTCTTT
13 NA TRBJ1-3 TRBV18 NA CASSELSGNTIYF TGTGCCAGCTCAGAGTTATCTGGAAACACCATATATTTT
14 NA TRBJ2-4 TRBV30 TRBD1 CAWTRDSFLNIQYF TGTGCCTGGACCCGGGACAGCTTCCTAAACATTCAGTACTTC
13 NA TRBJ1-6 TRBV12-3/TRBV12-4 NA CASNEGGESPLHF TGTGCCAGCAACGAAGGAGGGGAATCACCCCTCCACTTT
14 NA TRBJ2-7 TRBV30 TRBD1 CAWAPGQGFYEQYF TGTGCCTGGGCCCCCGGACAGGGTTTTTACGAGCAGTACTTC
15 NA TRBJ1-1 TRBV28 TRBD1 CASSSPTGGDTEAFF TGTGCCAGCAGTTCCCCGACAGGGGGGGACACTGAAGCTTTCTTT
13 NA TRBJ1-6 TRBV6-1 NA CASSEGRASPLHF TGTGCCAGCAGTGAGGGCAGGGCTTCACCCCTCCACTTT
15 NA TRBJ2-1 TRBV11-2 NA CASSLEAGNYNEQFF TGTGCCAGCAGCTTAGAAGCAGGGAACTACAATGAGCAGTTCTTC
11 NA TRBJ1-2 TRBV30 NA CAWSRKRTYTF TGTGCCTGGAGCAGGAAACGAACATACACCTTC
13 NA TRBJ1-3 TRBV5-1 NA CASSLDRMNTIYF TGCGCCAGCAGCTTGGACAGGATGAACACCATATATTTT
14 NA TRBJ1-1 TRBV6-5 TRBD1 CASSFLQGATEAFF TGTGCCAGCAGCTTTTTGCAGGGGGCCACTGAAGCTTTCTTT
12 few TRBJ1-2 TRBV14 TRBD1 CASSHGQADYTF TGTGCCAGCAGCCACGGACAGGCGGACTACACCTTC
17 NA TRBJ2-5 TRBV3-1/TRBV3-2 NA CASSRNLGPGDAETQYF TGTGCCAGCAGTCGTAATCTAGGGCCGGGGGACGCGGAGACCCAGTACTTC
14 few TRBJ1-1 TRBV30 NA CAWSGDSRTTEAFF TGTGCCTGGAGTGGAGACAGTAGGACCACTGAAGCTTTCTTT
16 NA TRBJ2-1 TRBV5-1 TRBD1 CASSPVRGGLYNEQFF TGCGCCAGCAGCCCGGTGAGAGGGGGCCTGTACAATGAGCAGTTCTTC
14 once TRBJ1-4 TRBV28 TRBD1 CASSLGQGARKLFF TGTGCCAGCAGTTTAGGCCAGGGGGCTCGGAAACTGTTTTTT
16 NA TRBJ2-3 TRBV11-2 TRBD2 CASSSRLAGGTDTQYF TGTGCCAGCAGCTCGCGACTAGCGGGGGGCACAGATACGCAGTATTTT
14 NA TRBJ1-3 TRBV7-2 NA CASSLDSSGNTIYF TGTGCCAGCAGCTTGGACAGCTCTGGAAACACCATATATTTT
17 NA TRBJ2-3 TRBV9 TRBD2 CASSVVGGGGGTDTQYF TGTGCCAGCAGCGTAGTAGGCGGGGGTGGCGGCACAGATACGCAGTATTTT
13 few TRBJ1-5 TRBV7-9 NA CASMAGSNQPQHF TGTGCCAGCATGGCGGGAAGCAATCAGCCCCAGCATTTT
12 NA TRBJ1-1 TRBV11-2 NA CASSLSGGRAFF TGTGCCAGCAGCTTATCGGGAGGGAGGGCTTTCTTT
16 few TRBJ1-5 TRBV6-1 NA CASSERHLNSNQPQHF TGTGCCAGCAGTGAAAGACACCTAAATAGCAATCAGCCCCAGCATTTT
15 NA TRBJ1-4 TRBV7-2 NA CASSRGGQHNEKLFF TGTGCCAGCAGCCGGGGGGGGCAGCACAATGAAAAACTGTTTTTT
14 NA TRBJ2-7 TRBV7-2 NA CASSLVGFLYEQYF TGTGCCAGCAGCTTAGTGGGCTTCTTGTACGAGCAGTACTTC
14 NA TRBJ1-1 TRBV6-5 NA CASSFRRVNTEAFF TGTGCCAGCAGTTTCCGGCGGGTGAACACTGAAGCTTTCTTT
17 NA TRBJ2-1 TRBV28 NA CASTSLWAGSSYNEQFF TGTGCCAGCACCTCTCTCTGGGCTGGGAGCTCCTACAATGAGCAGTTCTTC